This TCR beta chain is from a study of cytomegalovirus exposure and HLA in healthy donors. Study at large: Genetic ancestry analysis placed approximately 78% of the 400 or so donors that were genotyped in the Caucasian-associated cluster. Findings and caveats of the study: The authors enumerated over 150 TCR beta chains as linked to cytomegalovirus.

The study ran its PCR with 60 Vbeta and 13 Jbeta primers. Repertoires were generated with immunoSEQ multiplex PCR, while TCRdb's copy carries only in-frame clones and drops some. Of some 150,000 clones in the sample, 83% are singletons; the top ten hold 1.5%. V trimming: 4 bases; J trimming: 3 bases; junction bases outside the gene matches: 9. The germline V gene has CDR1 MGHRA and CDR2 YSYEKL. CDR3 size: 17 residues. On this clone: Its specificity is not known.

The TCR was taken from a man aged 40-49 years in good health and CMV-seronegative. The gene calls are TRBV4-1 and TRBJ2-3; 11 positions match TRBD2. Sequences were obtained from PBMCs. Written as DNA, the CDR3 is TGCGCCAGCAGCCTTCAAACTAGCGGGGGCCCTACAGATACGCAGTATTTT. As protein: CASSLQTSGGPTDTQYF.